What follows are 31 T cell receptor beta chains derived from one specimen sequenced in a study of control samples from healthy donors and cancer patients. This table comes from immunoSEQ multiplex PCR, and its TCRdb copy is limited to in-frame clones, with some not included. The data hold roughly 90,000 clones, with more than 75% observed a single time. The sample was blood. The receptors shown here come from a woman aged 60 to 75 in good health.

This clone has a handful of counts. The V and J genes are TRBV11-2 and TRBJ2-5, with 8 bases that match TRBD2. After removal of 1 base from V and 3 bases from J, the junction contained 4 bases not matched to a gene. The CDR3 contains 15 residues. The germline V gene has CDR1 SGHAT and CDR2 FQNNGV. The CDR3 region is CASSLGVSGEETQYF. CDR3 in DNA: TGTGCCAGCAGCTTAGGTGTTAGCGGGGAAGAGACCCAGTACTTC.

The gene calls are TRBV6-5 and TRBJ2-7; 9 bases agree with TRBD2. Losses at the gene ends were 5 bases for V and 2 bases for J; bases not matched to a gene: 7. The germline gives CDR1 MNHEY, CDR2 SVGAGI. The CDR3 contains 15 residues. CDR3 in DNA: TGTGCCAGCAGTCCAGAGGGCGGGGGGGCCTACGAGCAGTACTTC. It yields the protein CASSPEGGGAYEQYF.

This chain links TRBV4-1 with TRBJ1-5; 7 bases are shared with TRBD1. With 5 bases clipped from V and 6 bases from J, the junction kept 4 bases outside the gene matches. Germline CDR1 is MGHRA and CDR2 is YSYEKL. The CDR3 runs 13 residues. The CDR3 DNA reads TGCGCCAGCAGCGCAGACAGGGCTCAGCCCCAGCATTTT. Its translation: CASSADRAQPQHF.

This clone was seen a few times. J is TRBJ1-6 and V is TRBV6-5, with TRBD1 as a possible D gene (6 bases). The CDR3 has 15 amino acids. V was trimmed by 6 bases and J by 10 bases, leaving 19 bases between them. Germline assignment: CDR1 MNHEY and CDR2 SVGAGI. The CDR3 DNA reads as TGTGCCAGCAGAAGTGTCGCAGGGGCCAACTCACCCCTCCACTTT. It is translated as CASRSVAGANSPLHF.

V gene TRBV6-5 combines with J gene TRBJ2-7, with D possibly matching TRBD2 (5 bases). The germline V and J ends were trimmed by 5 bases and 6 bases, with 20 bases remaining between them. This CDR3 is built from 15 residues. The V gene's germline CDR1 is MNHEY and CDR2 SVGAGI. The CDR3 loop is CASSQQGQVTSEQYF. The CDR3 DNA reads as TGTGCCAGCAGTCAACAAGGGCAGGTTACTAGCGAGCAGTACTTC.

The chain is built from TRBV7-7 and TRBJ2-7; D remains ambiguous. Germline CDR1 SSHAT, CDR2 FNYEAQ (reference sequence). V was cut by 1 base and J by 5 bases, with 9 bases left in between. The length of the CDR3 is 13 residues. The DNA for the CDR3 is TGTGCCAGCAGCTTAGGTATCCTGGACGAGCAGTACTTC. Translation gives CASSLGILDEQYF.

J is TRBJ2-3 and V is TRBV7-2; 11 bases align to TRBD2. The CDR3 contains 16 residues. Losses at the gene ends were 5 bases for V and 2 bases for J; bases not matched to a gene: 6. Germline loops: CDR1 SGHTA, CDR2 FQGNSA. CDR3 in DNA: TGTGCCAGCAGCCAACTAGCGGGAGCCTACACAGATACGCAGTATTTT. Its translation: CASSQLAGAYTDTQYF.

This clone was observed a single time. This sequence joins TRBV15 and TRBJ1-2; D perhaps matches TRBD1 (6 bases). The germline V gene encodes CDR1 LNHNV and CDR2 YYDKDF (reference sequence). The CDR3 covers 15 residues. V was trimmed by 5 bases and J by 2 bases, leaving 15 bases between them. The CDR3 DNA reads TGTGCCACCAGCTACTCAGGGGCCGTGAACTATGGCTACACCTTC. It specifies CATSYSGAVNYGYTF.

The chain's CDR3 is CASSSPKPVDNQPQHF. CDR3 DNA: TGTGCCAGCAGTTCCCCAAAACCCGTTGACAATCAGCCCCAGCATTTT. This chain connects TRBV6-2 or TRBV6-3 to TRBJ1-5; D is unclear. The ends were cut back, 4 bases at V and 3 bases at J, with 16 bases in the middle. This CDR3 is built from 16 residues. Germline V CDR1 and CDR2: MNHEY, SVGEGT.

The chain employs TRBV6-5 and TRBJ2-7; 8 nucleotides line up with TRBD1. The germline V gene has CDR1 MNHEY and CDR2 SVGAGI. The V segment lost 4 bases and the J segment 4 bases; nucleotides outside the gene matches: 6. The CDR3 runs to 14 residues. The CDR3 sequence is CASSSRGQAYEQYF. The DNA for the CDR3 is TGTGCCAGCAGTTCAAGGGGACAGGCTTACGAGCAGTACTTC.

Written as DNA, the CDR3 is TGTGCCAGCAGCGAGAAAAACTACAATGAGCAGTTCTTC. Amino acid sequence: CASSEKNYNEQFF. This chain joins TRBV2 and TRBJ2-1; D ambiguous. Per germline, CDR1 SNHLY and CDR2 FYNNEI. This CDR3 region has 13 residues. V lost 6 bases, J lost 3 bases, and 9 bases lay in between.

This rearrangement joins TRBV20-1 to TRBJ2-1, with D possibly TRBD2 on 5 matching bases. Trimming cost V 3 bases and J 4 bases, with 13 bases left between them. This CDR3 is 14 amino acids long. Germline V gene data show CDR1 as DFQATT and CDR2 as SNEGSKA (reference sequence). The CDR3 DNA sequence: TGCAGTGCTAGTCTTGCGGGCTTTTACAATGAGCAGTTCTTC. Translation gives CSASLAGFYNEQFF.

Here the CDR3 reads CASSVAQYTYEQYF. For the CDR3, the DNA is TGTGCCAGCAGCGTAGCTCAGTATACCTACGAGCAGTACTTC. The chain couples TRBV9 to TRBJ2-7; no definite D call. The CDR3 contains 14 residues. The V gene lost 0 bases and the J gene lost 2 bases, with 9 bases spanning the gap. Germline assignment: CDR1 SGDLS and CDR2 YYNGEE.

The rearrangement joins TRBV7-9 to TRBJ2-1; 7 bases agree with TRBD2. Germline V gene lookup returns CDR1 SEHNR and CDR2 FQNEAQ (reference sequence). With 0 bases clipped from V and 7 bases from J, the junction kept 6 bases outside the gene matches. The CDR3 runs 15 residues. The CDR3 nucleotides read TGTGCCAGCAGCTTAGCGGCGGGAGCCCAAAATGAGCAGTTCTTC. It translates to CASSLAAGAQNEQFF.

The V gene is TRBV11-2, the J gene TRBJ2-3; D is perhaps TRBD1 (6 bases). In germline, CDR1 is SGHAT, CDR2 FQNNGV. The CDR3 length is 14 residues. Deletions cut 1 base from V and 4 bases from J, with 9 bases between. The CDR3 coding sequence is TGTGCCAGCAGCTTAGCGGACAGTTCAGATACGCAGTATTTT. As protein: CASSLADSSDTQYF.

The chain is built from TRBV19 and TRBJ2-1, with TRBD2 matching over 12 bases. The CDR3 covers 15 residues. V shed 8 bases and J 4 bases; nucleotides not matched to a gene: 6. Germline V gene data show CDR1 as LNHDA and CDR2 as SQIVND (reference sequence). CDR3 in amino acids: CASCLAGGSYNEQFF. The CDR3 nucleotides are TGTGCCAGTTGTCTAGCGGGAGGGTCTTACAATGAGCAGTTCTTC.

The chain uses TRBV7-9 and TRBJ1-1; D perhaps matches TRBD1 (5 bases). Looked up from germline, CDR1 is SEHNR and CDR2 is FQNEAQ (reference sequence). Trimming left V 6 bases short and J 3 bases short, with 14 bases between. This CDR3 comprises 14 residues. The CDR3 sequence is CASREGLVDTEAFF. CDR3 sequence (DNA): TGTGCCAGCAGGGAGGGGCTGGTCGACACTGAAGCTTTCTTT. Using reference TRBV7-9 and TRBJ1-1 for the parts outside the CDR3, the full variable domain is DTGVSQNPRHKITKRGQNVTFRCDPISEHNRLYWYRQTLGQGPEFLTYFQNEAQLEKSRLLSDRFSAERPKGSFSTLEIQRTEQGDSAMYLCASREGLVDTEAFFGQGTRLTVV.

The chain carries TRBV2 and TRBJ1-1, with D uncertain. This CDR3 has 14 residues. The germline V gene encodes CDR1 SNHLY and CDR2 FYNNEI. The germline V and J ends were trimmed by 5 bases and 6 bases, with 16 bases remaining between them. The CDR3 DNA follows: TGTGCCAGCAGTCCCCAGGCCCAGCCCGCTGAAGCTTTCTTT. The encoded protein is CASSPQAQPAEAFF.

In this sample, this clone turned up once. The chain employs TRBV14 and TRBJ1-1; 7 bases match TRBD1. CDR3 size: 14 residues. V was clipped by 8 bases and J by 1 base; unmatched bases: 7. Per the germline V gene, CDR1 is SGHDN and CDR2 is FVKESK. Written as DNA, the CDR3 is TGTGCCAGCTCCCAGCAGGGGGGGAACACTGAAGCTTTCTTT. Residues: CASSQQGGNTEAFF.

This sequence joins TRBV9 and TRBJ1-6, with D maybe TRBD1 (5 bases). The ends were cut back, 5 bases at V and 5 bases at J, with 17 bases in the middle. CDR3 length equals 16 residues. Germline lookup yields CDR1 SGDLS and CDR2 YYNGEE. The CDR3 region is CASSNSVGENNSPLHF. The CDR3 bases are TGTGCCAGCAGTAACTCCGTGGGGGAGAATAATTCACCCCTCCACTTT.

The rearrangement joins TRBV3-1 (or the pseudogene TRBV3-2) to TRBJ2-3; a possible D gene is TRBD1 (6 bases). The V and J ends lost 8 bases and 2 bases respectively, with 11 bases between them. The germline V gene encodes CDR1 LGHDT and CDR2 YNNKEL (reference sequence). The CDR3 extends over 13 amino acids. The CDR3 DNA reads TGTGCCAGCGGACAGAGTCACACAGATACGCAGTATTTT. This codes for CASGQSHTDTQYF.

This clone appeared a few times. The chain combines TRBV2 with TRBJ1-5; D remains unclear. V lost 8 bases, J lost 2 bases, and 13 bases lay in between. CDR3 length: 14 residues. CDR1 and CDR2 (germline): SNHLY, FYNNEI. In DNA, the CDR3 is TGTGCCAGCCGGATGGACTTTGGCAATCAGCCCCAGCATTTT. This encodes CASRMDFGNQPQHF.

As concerns this clone: The same CDR3 can be traced to other DNA sequences in this sample. This chain links TRBV6-1 with TRBJ2-3; D call uncertain. Trimming cost V 2 bases and J 2 bases, with 2 bases left between them. The CDR3 is 12 residues long. The germline CDR1 and CDR2 sequences are MNHNS and SASEGT. CDR3 amino acids: CASSELTDTQYF. DNA of the CDR3: TGTGCCAGCAGTGAACTCACAGATACGCAGTATTTT.

This chain connects TRBV5-1 to TRBJ2-5, with unresolved D. Trimming removed 0 bases from V and 1 base from J, with 10 bases in between. The CDR3 has 15 residues. CDR1 SGHRS and CDR2 YFSETQ come from the germline V gene. CDR3 DNA: TGCGCCAGCAGCTTGGCCGCGGTGATCCAAGAGACCCAGTACTTC. Translating it yields CASSLAAVIQETQYF.

This chain joins TRBV7-9 and TRBJ2-3; D remains unclear. The V gene lost 2 bases and the J gene lost 3 bases, with 0 bases spanning the gap. CDR3 length equals 11 residues. Germline V gives CDR1 SEHNR, CDR2 FQNEAQ (reference sequence). The CDR3 region is CASSLTDTQYF. DNA of the CDR3: TGTGCCAGCAGCTTAACAGATACGCAGTATTTT. The full variable domain, completed using reference TRBV7-9 and TRBJ2-3, is DTGVSQNPRHKITKRGQNVTFRCDPISEHNRLYWYRQTLGQGPEFLTYFQNEAQLEKSRLLSDRFSAERPKGSFSTLEIQRTEQGDSAMYLCASSLTDTQYFGPGTRLTVL.

The chain combines TRBV4-3 with TRBJ2-3; 10 nucleotides line up with TRBD2. The CDR3 is made up of 16 amino acids. V dropped 4 bases and J dropped 2; count of bases not matched to a gene: 6. The germline gives CDR1 LGHNA, CDR2 YSLEER. In DNA, the CDR3 is TGCGCCAGCAGCCGTTTAGCGGGGGGCCCCACAGATACGCAGTATTTT. Translated, it gives CASSRLAGGPTDTQYF.

CDR3 DNA: TGTGCCAGTAGCCCACTAGCGGGAGTTAGCACCGGGGAGCTGTTTTTT. It codes for CASSPLAGVSTGELFF. This chain uses TRBV19 with TRBJ2-2; 11 bases map to TRBD2. The CDR3 length is 16 residues. V was pared by 6 bases and J by 4 bases, with 7 bases of the junction left unmatched. CDR1 and CDR2 from the germline V gene are LNHDA and SQIVND (reference sequence).

The chain joins TRBV10-3 to TRBJ2-2; 7 bases match TRBD1. The germline CDR1 and CDR2 sequences are ENHRY and SYGVKD. The junction had 7 bases not matched to a gene; V was cut back by 6 bases and J by 6 bases. CDR3 length: 14 amino acids. DNA of the CDR3: TGTGCCATCAGGAGGGGGCAAATGTCCGGGGAGCTGTTTTTT. This encodes CAIRRGQMSGELFF.

J is TRBJ1-4 and V is TRBV5-1; maybe TRBD1 (6 bases). V was shortened by 3 bases and J by 6 bases, with 12 bases between the two germline ends. The CDR3 has 14 residues. Germline V gives CDR1 SGHRS, CDR2 YFSETQ. The CDR3 DNA sequence: TGCGCCAGCAGCTCAGGACAGATCGATGAAAAACTGTTTTTT. Translating gives CASSSGQIDEKLFF.

The chain employs TRBV28 and TRBJ1-1, with TRBD1 matching 10 bases. The ends lost 6 bases at V and 5 bases at J; junction bases unmatched: 15. CDR3 length: 17 amino acids. Germline values: CDR1 MDHEN, CDR2 SYDVKM. CDR3 coding DNA: TGTGCCAGCAGGGGAAGTCCGGGACAGGGGAGTAGTACTGAAGCTTTCTTT. It is translated as CASRGSPGQGSSTEAFF.

This chain joins TRBV5-1 and TRBJ1-5; the match to TRBD1 covers 7 bases. The CDR3 has 14 amino acids. Trimming at V came to 4 bases and at J to 4 bases, leaving 5 bases not matched to a gene. Germline V lookup: CDR1 SGHRS, CDR2 YFSETQ. The CDR3 bases are TGCGCCAGCAGCATGACAGGGCTTAATCAGCCCCAGCATTTT. Amino acid sequence: CASSMTGLNQPQHF.